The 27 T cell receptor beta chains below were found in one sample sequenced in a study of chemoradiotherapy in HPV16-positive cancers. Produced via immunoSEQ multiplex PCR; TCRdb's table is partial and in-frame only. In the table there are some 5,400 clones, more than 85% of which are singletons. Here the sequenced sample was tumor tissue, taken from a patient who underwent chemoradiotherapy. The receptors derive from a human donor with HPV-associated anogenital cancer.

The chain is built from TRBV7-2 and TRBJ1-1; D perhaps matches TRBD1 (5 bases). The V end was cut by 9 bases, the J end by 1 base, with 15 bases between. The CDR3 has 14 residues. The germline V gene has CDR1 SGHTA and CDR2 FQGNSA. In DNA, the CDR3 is TGTGCCAGTCAGGGTGGGGCAGGGAACACTGAAGCTTTCTTT. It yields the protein CASQGGAGNTEAFF.

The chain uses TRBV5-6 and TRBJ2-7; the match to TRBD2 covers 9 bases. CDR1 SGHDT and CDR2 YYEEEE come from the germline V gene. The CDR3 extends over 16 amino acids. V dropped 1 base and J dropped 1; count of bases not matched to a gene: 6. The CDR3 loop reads CASSLLLAGQSYEQYF. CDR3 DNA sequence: TGTGCCAGCAGCTTGCTGCTAGCGGGACAATCCTACGAGCAGTACTTC.

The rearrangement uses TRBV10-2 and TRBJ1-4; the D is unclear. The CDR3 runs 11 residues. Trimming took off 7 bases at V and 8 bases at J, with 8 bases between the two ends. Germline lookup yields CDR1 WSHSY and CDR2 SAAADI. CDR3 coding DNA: TGCGCCAGCACAGGAGGCGAAAAACTGTTTTTT. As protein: CASTGGEKLFF.

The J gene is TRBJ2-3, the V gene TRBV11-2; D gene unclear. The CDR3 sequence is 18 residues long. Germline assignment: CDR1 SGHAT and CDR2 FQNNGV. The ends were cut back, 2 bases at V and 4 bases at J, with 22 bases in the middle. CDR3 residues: CASSLFSQRRSGADTQYF. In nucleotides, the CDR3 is TGTGCCAGCAGCTTATTTAGTCAGAGACGTTCAGGCGCAGATACGCAGTATTTT.

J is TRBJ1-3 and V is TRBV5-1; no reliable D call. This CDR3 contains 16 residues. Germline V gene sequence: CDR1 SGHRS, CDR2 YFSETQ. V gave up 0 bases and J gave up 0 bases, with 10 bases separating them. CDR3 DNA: TGCGCCAGCAGCTTGGGCGGGCGAGCCTCTGGAAACACCATATATTTT. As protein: CASSLGGRASGNTIYF. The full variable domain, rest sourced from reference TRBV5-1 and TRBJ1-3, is KAGVTQTPRYLIKTRGQQVTLSCSPISGHRSVSWYQQTPGQGLQFLFEYFSETQRNKGNFPGRFSGRQFSNSRSEMNVSTLELGDSALYLCASSLGGRASGNTIYFGEGSWLTVV.

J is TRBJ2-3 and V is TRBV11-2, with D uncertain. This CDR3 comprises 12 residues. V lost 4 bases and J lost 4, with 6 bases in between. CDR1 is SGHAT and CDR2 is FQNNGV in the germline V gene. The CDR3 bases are TGTGCCAGCAGCTGGCCCTCAGATACGCAGTATTTT. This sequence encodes CASSWPSDTQYF.

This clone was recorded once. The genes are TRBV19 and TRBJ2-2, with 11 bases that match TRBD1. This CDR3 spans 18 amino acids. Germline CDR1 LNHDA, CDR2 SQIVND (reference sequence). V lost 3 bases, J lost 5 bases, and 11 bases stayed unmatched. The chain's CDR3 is CASSISRPGQGATGELFF. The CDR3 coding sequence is TGTGCCAGTAGTATTTCCCGACCTGGACAGGGGGCGACCGGGGAGCTGTTTTTT.

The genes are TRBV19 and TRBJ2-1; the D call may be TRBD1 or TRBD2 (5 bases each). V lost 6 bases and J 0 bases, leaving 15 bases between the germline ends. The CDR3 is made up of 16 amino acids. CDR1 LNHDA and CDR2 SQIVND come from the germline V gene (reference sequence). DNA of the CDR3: TGTGCCAGTAGCACCTCCGGGACGGGCTCCTACAATGAGCAGTTCTTC. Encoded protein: CASSTSGTGSYNEQFF.

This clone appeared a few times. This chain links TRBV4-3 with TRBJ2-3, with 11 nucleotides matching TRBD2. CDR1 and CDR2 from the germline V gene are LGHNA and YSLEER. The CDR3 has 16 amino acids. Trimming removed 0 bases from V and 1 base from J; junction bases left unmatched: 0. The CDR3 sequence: CASSQELAGGTDTQYF. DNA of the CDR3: TGCGCCAGCAGCCAAGAACTAGCGGGAGGCACAGATACGCAGTATTTT.

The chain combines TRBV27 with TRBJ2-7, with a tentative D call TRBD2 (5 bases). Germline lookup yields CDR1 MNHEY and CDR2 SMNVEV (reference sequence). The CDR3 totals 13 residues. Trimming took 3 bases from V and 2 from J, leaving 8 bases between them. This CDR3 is CASSFSGAYEQYF. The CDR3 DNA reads TGTGCCAGCAGTTTCAGCGGAGCCTACGAGCAGTACTTC.

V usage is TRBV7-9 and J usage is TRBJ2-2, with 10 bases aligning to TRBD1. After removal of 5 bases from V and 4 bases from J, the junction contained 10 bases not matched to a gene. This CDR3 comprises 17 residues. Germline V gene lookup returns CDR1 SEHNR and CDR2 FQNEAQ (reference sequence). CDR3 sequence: CASSPATGGRVTGELFF. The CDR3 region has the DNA TGTGCCAGCAGCCCAGCGACAGGGGGCCGTGTCACCGGGGAGCTGTTTTTT.

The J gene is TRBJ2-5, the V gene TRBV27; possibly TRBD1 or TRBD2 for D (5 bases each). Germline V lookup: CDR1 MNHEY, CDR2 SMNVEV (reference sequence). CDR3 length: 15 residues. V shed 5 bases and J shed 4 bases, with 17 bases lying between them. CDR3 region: CASSPGRRDAETQYF. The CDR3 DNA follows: TGTGCCAGCAGTCCGGGACGCCGCGACGCAGAGACCCAGTACTTC.

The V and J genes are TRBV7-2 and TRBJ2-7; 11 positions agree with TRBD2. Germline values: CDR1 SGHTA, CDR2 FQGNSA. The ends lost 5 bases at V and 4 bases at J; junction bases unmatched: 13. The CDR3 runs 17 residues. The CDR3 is CASSHSSGGTSTYEQYF. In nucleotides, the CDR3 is TGTGCCAGCAGCCATTCTAGCGGGGGGACCAGCACGTACGAGCAGTACTTC. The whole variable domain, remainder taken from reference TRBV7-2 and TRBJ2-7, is GAGVSQSPSNKVTEKGKDVELRCDPISGHTALYWYRQSLGQGLEFLIYFQGNSAPDKSGLPSDRFSAERTGGSVSTLTIQRTQQEDSAVYLCASSHSSGGTSTYEQYFGPGTRLTVT.

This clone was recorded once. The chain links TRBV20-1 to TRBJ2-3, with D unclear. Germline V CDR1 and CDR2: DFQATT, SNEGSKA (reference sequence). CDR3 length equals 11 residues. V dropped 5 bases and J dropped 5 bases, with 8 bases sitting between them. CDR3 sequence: CSAQDGDTQYF. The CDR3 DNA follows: TGCAGTGCTCAGGACGGAGATACGCAGTATTTT.

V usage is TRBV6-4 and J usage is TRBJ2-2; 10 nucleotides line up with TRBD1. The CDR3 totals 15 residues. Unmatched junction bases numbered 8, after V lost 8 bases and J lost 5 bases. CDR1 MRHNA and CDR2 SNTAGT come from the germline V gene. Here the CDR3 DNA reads TGTGCCAGCGGACCCGGGACAGGGGAAACCGGGGAGCTGTTTTTT. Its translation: CASGPGTGETGELFF.

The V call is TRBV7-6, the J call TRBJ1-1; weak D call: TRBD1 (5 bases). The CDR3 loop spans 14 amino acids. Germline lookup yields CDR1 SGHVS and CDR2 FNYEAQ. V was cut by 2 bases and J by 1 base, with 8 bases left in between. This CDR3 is CASSLRGANTEAFF. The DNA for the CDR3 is TGTGCCAGCAGCTTAAGAGGGGCGAACACTGAAGCTTTCTTT.

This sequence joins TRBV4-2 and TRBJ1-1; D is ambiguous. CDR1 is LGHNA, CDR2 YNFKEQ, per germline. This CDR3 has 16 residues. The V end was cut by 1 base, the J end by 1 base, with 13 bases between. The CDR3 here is CASSQGEWHPNTEAFF. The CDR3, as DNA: TGTGCCAGCAGCCAAGGAGAGTGGCACCCGAACACTGAAGCTTTCTTT.

The CDR3 DNA reads as TGTGCCAGCAGTATCCCGGACAATGAGCAGTTCTTC. Translated, it gives CASSIPDNEQFF. The rearrangement uses TRBV28 and TRBJ2-1, with D unclear. V lost 5 bases and J lost 5, with 7 bases in between. CDR3 length equals 12 residues. Germline V gene lookup returns CDR1 MDHEN and CDR2 SYDVKM.

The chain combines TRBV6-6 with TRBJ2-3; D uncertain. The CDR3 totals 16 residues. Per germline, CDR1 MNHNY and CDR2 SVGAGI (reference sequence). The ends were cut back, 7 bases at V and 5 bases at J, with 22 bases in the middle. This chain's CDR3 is CASTLKVTLLEDTQYF. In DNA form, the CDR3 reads TGTGCCAGCACCCTAAAGGTGACTCTGCTTGAAGATACGCAGTATTTT.

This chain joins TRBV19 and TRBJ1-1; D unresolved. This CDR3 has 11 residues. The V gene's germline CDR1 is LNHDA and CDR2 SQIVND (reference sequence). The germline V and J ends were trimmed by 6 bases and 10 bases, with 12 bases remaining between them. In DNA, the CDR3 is TGTGCCAGTAGGGGGTCCGCGGCAGCTTTCTTT. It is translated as CASRGSAAAFF.

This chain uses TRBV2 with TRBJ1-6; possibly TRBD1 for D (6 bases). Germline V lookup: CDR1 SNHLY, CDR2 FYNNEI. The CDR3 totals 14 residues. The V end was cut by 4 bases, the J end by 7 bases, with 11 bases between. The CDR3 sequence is CASSVRDINSPLHF. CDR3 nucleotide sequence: TGTGCCAGCAGTGTGCGGGACATCAATTCACCCCTCCACTTT.

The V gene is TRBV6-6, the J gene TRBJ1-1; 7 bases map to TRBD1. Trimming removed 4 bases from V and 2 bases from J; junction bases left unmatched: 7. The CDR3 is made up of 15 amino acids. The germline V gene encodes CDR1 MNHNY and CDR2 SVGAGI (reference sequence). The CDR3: CASSLGQLRNTEAFF. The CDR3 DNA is TGTGCCAGCAGTTTGGGACAGCTCCGTAACACTGAAGCTTTCTTT.

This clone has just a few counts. Here the CDR3 reads CASSATTGGRSYNEQFF. The CDR3 DNA reads as TGTGCCAGCAGCGCCACAACAGGGGGTAGGTCCTACAATGAGCAGTTCTTC. This chain uses TRBV9 with TRBJ2-1, with TRBD1 matching over 8 bases. Per the germline V gene, CDR1 is SGDLS and CDR2 is YYNGEE. This CDR3 comprises 17 residues. Trimming took 3 bases from V and 1 from J; bases not matched to a gene: 9.

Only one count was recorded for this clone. DNA of the CDR3: TGCGCCAGCAGCTTGAACTCGGCGCGGGGGAATGAAAAACTGTTTTTT. Residues: CASSLNSARGNEKLFF. V usage is TRBV5-1 and J usage is TRBJ1-4; D might be TRBD1 (5 bases). The germline CDR1 and CDR2 sequences are SGHRS and YFSETQ. Trimming took off 1 base at V and 5 bases at J, with 15 bases between the two ends. This CDR3 is built from 16 residues.

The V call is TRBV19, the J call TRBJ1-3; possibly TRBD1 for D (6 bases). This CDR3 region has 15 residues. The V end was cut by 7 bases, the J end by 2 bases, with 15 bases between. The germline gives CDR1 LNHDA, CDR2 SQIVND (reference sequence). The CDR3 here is CASKKRGIAGNTIYF. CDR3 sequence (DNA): TGTGCCAGTAAAAAAAGGGGGATTGCTGGAAACACCATATATTTT.

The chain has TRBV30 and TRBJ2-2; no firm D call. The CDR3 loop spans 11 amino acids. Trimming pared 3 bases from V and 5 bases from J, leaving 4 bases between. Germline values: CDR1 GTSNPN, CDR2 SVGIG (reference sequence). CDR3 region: CAWRYTGELFF. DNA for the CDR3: TGTGCCTGGAGGTATACCGGGGAGCTGTTTTTT.

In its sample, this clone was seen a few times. The CDR3 coding sequence is TGCGCCAGCAGCTGGCAGGGGGCGATCTCCCCTTACAATGAGCAGTTCTTC. Its translation: CASSWQGAISPYNEQFF. V gene TRBV5-1 combines with J gene TRBJ2-1, with 8 bases identical to TRBD1. This CDR3 has 17 residues. V trimming: 3 bases; J trimming: 4 bases; junction bases outside the gene matches: 12. Germline V gene sequence: CDR1 SGHRS, CDR2 YFSETQ.